The 29 T cell receptor delta chains below all came from one sample that was sequenced in a study of delta chains in infants with herpesvirus infections. Gamma-chain- and delta-chain-specific primers converted PBMC RNA into TCR cDNA. TCRdb processed the RT-PCR reads again with the CATT caller. Seen here are approximately 1,300 delta-chain clones, about 31% observed once, and the top ten hold roughly 8.9%. This specimen was peripheral blood, taken at time point 2 of longitudinal follow-up. The receptors stem from a human donor who was a Ugandan infant, either HIV-exposed or HIV-unexposed (not recorded which).

The V and J genes are TRDV1 and TRDJ1; 8 bases align to TRDD3. Germline values: CDR1 TSWWSYY, CDR2 QGS. The CDR3 contains 20 residues. The junction had 16 bases not matched to a gene; V was cut back by 1 base and J by 0 bases. CDR3 loop: CALGEPRYWGGCSYTDKLIF. CDR3 sequence (DNA): TGTGCTCTTGGGGAACCAAGATACTGGGGGGGATGCTCGTACACCGATAAACTCATCTTT.

The chain uses TRDV1 and TRDJ1; TRDD3 aligns across 13 bases. Germline CDR1 reads TSWWSYY; CDR2 reads QGS. Unmatched junction bases numbered 24, after V lost 5 bases and J lost 0 bases. This CDR3 contains 23 residues. The CDR3 loop is CALGLPAFLEGTGGYVYTDKLIF. For the CDR3, the DNA is TGTGCTCTTGGGCTCCCGGCCTTCCTCGAGGGTACTGGGGGATACGTGTACACCGATAAACTCATCTTT.

The rearrangement links TRDV1 to TRDJ1; 11 bases match TRDD3. The CDR3 extends over 26 amino acids. The germline gives CDR1 TSWWSYY, CDR2 QGS. Germline trimming cut 4 bases from V and 0 bases from J; bases unmatched to any gene: 34. Written as DNA, the CDR3 is TGTGCTCTTGGGGGATGGCCCCAGGCCTTCATTCCCTACTGGGGGATAAAACTCCTGTACACCGATAAACTCATCTTT. It specifies CALGGWPQAFIPYWGIKLLYTDKLIF.

This chain connects TRDV1 to TRDJ2, with D perhaps TRDD2 (6 bases). CDR3 length: 21 residues. V was clipped by 2 bases and J by 3 bases, with 28 bases between them. The germline gives CDR1 TSWWSYY, CDR2 QGS. The CDR3 protein is CALGEVFIKWDFLPMTAQLFF. The DNA of the CDR3 is TGTGCTCTTGGGGAAGTTTTTATCAAGTGGGACTTCCTCCCAATGACAGCACAACTCTTCTTT.

V and J are TRDV1 and TRDJ1, with 7 nucleotides matching TRDD3. The CDR3 is 18 residues long. V lost 2 bases, J lost 0 bases, and 12 bases stayed unmatched. The V gene's germline CDR1 is TSWWSYY and CDR2 QGS. The CDR3 DNA reads as TGTGCTCTTGGGGAAACGGCCTGGGGGGTCCCATACACCGATAAACTCATCTTT. Translating gives CALGETAWGVPYTDKLIF.

The chain uses TRDV1 and TRDJ1; TRDD3 matches at 9 bases. CDR1 and CDR2 from the germline V gene are TSWWSYY and QGS. The CDR3 covers 22 residues. The V gene end was trimmed by 0 bases and the J gene end by 2 bases; junction bases not matched to a gene: 22. The CDR3 loop is CALGELPPTLGWGILFTDKLIF. CDR3 coding DNA: TGTGCTCTTGGGGAACTACCTCCTACCCTTGGCTGGGGGATCCTCTTTACCGATAAACTCATCTTT.

In its sample, this clone was seen a few times. This chain joins TRDV1 and TRDJ1; 8 bases map to TRDD3. This CDR3 contains 23 residues. In germline, CDR1 is TSWWSYY, CDR2 QGS. V was pared by 3 bases and J by 1 base, with 28 bases of the junction left unmatched. This CDR3 is CALGDPGVPTGGWGNPTTDKLIF. The CDR3 nucleotides are TGTGCTCTTGGGGACCCCGGAGTCCCCACGGGTGGCTGGGGGAATCCGACCACCGATAAACTCATCTTT.

The chain uses TRDV1 and TRDJ1; 10 bases align to TRDD3. The CDR3 runs 19 residues. Germline lookup yields CDR1 TSWWSYY and CDR2 QGS. Losses at the gene ends were 3 bases for V and 6 bases for J; bases not matched to a gene: 19. CDR3 in DNA: TGTGCTCTTGGGGATGCATCCTATGGTGGGGGATACCCCCAGAATAAACTCATCTTT. Encoded protein: CALGDASYGGGYPQNKLIF.

Only a few counts were recorded for this clone. This sequence joins TRDV1 and TRDJ2, with 11 positions matching TRDD3. V lost 0 bases to trimming and J lost 3 bases; unmatched junction nucleotides: 30. CDR3 length: 26 amino acids. The germline gives CDR1 TSWWSYY, CDR2 QGS. CDR3 amino acids: CALGELPRLPYLLWGIREGMTAQLFF. DNA of the CDR3: TGTGCTCTTGGGGAACTTCCCCGCTTACCATATTTGCTTTGGGGGATACGCGAGGGCATGACAGCACAACTCTTCTTT.

Concerning this clone: Other DNA sequences in this specimen translate into the identical CDR3. V usage is TRDV1 and J usage is TRDJ1; D may be TRDD3 (6 bases). Germline CDR1 reads TSWWSYY; CDR2 reads QGS. The CDR3 runs to 21 residues. Trimming took off 1 base at V and 0 bases at J, with 27 bases between the two ends. The CDR3 here is CALGEPPEVSGWGPYTDKLIF. CDR3 DNA: TGTGCTCTTGGGGAACCCCCGGAAGTCTCTGGGTGGGGGCCATACACCGATAAACTCATCTTT.

In DNA, the CDR3 is TGTGCTCTTGGGGAAAATATTCCTCAGGGGGGATACTCCTCCGATAAACTCATCTTT. Translated: CALGENIPQGGYSSDKLIF. J is TRDJ1 and V is TRDV1; 9 positions match TRDD3. The CDR3 has 19 residues. V was pared by 2 bases and J by 3 bases, with 16 bases of the junction left unmatched. Germline values: CDR1 TSWWSYY, CDR2 QGS.

This chain links TRDV1 with TRDJ1, with 7 bases lining up with TRDD3. This CDR3 has 23 residues. Germline CDR1 TSWWSYY, CDR2 QGS. With 4 bases clipped from V and 0 bases from J, the junction kept 29 bases outside the gene matches. The CDR3 region has the DNA TGTGCTCTTGGGGTAACCTTTTGTCGGTTTCCCCCACTACTGGGGTCTCACACCGATAAACTCATCTTT. Amino acid sequence: CALGVTFCRFPPLLGSHTDKLIF.

The genes are TRDV1 and TRDJ1; the D gene is possibly TRDD3 (6 bases). V dropped 2 bases and J dropped 2 bases, with 42 bases sitting between them. The germline gives CDR1 TSWWSYY, CDR2 QGS. CDR3 length: 25 residues. CDR3: CALGERGSLRPVLGPRTRETDKLIF. For the CDR3, the DNA is TGTGCTCTTGGGGAAAGGGGCTCCCTTCGGCCCGTACTGGGACCCCGTACACGGGAGACCGATAAACTCATCTTT.

This clone is termed large. The CDR3 nucleotides are TGTGCTCTTGGGGAACTAGAGGTATGGGAGTCCGACACCGATAAACTCATCTTT. This sequence encodes CALGELEVWESDTDKLIF. The rearrangement links TRDV1 to TRDJ1; unclear D gene. CDR3 length: 18 amino acids. V shed 0 bases and J shed 0 bases, with 17 bases lying between them. CDR1 and CDR2 from the germline V gene are TSWWSYY and QGS.

The chain combines TRDV1 with TRDJ1; tentative D call: TRDD3 (6 bases). V lost 0 bases, J lost 7 bases, and 24 bases lay in between. The CDR3 contains 18 residues. Germline assignment: CDR1 TSWWSYY and CDR2 QGS. The CDR3 loop reads CALGELAPGPYWDGKLIF. Written as DNA, the CDR3 is TGTGCTCTTGGGGAACTAGCCCCCGGCCCTTACTGGGACGGTAAACTCATCTTT.

This clone is large in the sample. The chain is built from TRAV29/DV5 and TRDJ1, with a weak D call TRDD3 (5 bases). The CDR3 is made up of 16 amino acids. Trimming removed 1 base from V and 0 bases from J, with 16 bases in between. Germline CDR1 NSMFDY, CDR2 ISSIKDK. The CDR3: CAASWRGKDYTDKLIF. The DNA for the CDR3 is TGTGCAGCAAGCTGGAGGGGAAAGGATTACACCGATAAACTCATCTTT.

About this clone: This may come from a read error, since a much larger clone is one base off. This chain links TRDV1 with TRDJ1; possible D gene TRDD2, 6 bases. Germline V gene sequence: CDR1 TSWWSYY, CDR2 QGS. The CDR3 is 15 residues long. The CDR3 loop reads CALGDPTFSTVKLIF. In nucleotides, the CDR3 is TGTGCTCTTGGGGATCCTACGTTCTCCACCGTTAAACTCATCTTT.

This clone was seen a handful of times. The chain joins TRDV1 to TRDJ1; the match to TRDD3 covers 11 bases. Unmatched junction bases numbered 22, after V lost 3 bases and J lost 1 base. The CDR3 is made up of 22 amino acids. Germline V gives CDR1 TSWWSYY, CDR2 QGS. In DNA form, the CDR3 reads TGTGCTCTTGGGGAGGACTGGCCTTCCTACTATACCTGGGGGATACTCACCGATAAACTCATCTTT. The encoded protein is CALGEDWPSYYTWGILTDKLIF.

The chain couples TRDV1 to TRDJ1; 9 bases line up with TRDD3. In germline, CDR1 is TSWWSYY, CDR2 QGS. Germline trimming cut 4 bases from V and 0 bases from J; bases unmatched to any gene: 30. The CDR3 loop spans 24 amino acids. The CDR3 coding sequence is TGTGCTCTTGGGGCCAGGCCTTCCCTCGAGTACACAGGGGATACGCTGGGGTACACCGATAAACTCATCTTT. Its translation: CALGARPSLEYTGDTLGYTDKLIF.

On this clone: This may arise from a read error, as a much more abundant clone is one base away. The rearrangement links TRDV2 to TRDJ3, with D uncertain. V lost 0 bases to trimming and J lost 5 bases, with 1 base between them. The CDR3 loop spans 13 amino acids. From germline, CDR1 is GEAIGNYY and CDR2 EKD. The CDR3 DNA is TGTGCCTGTGACACCCGGGACACCCGACAGATGTTTTTC. It codes for CACDTRDTRQMFF.

The rearrangement joins TRDV1 to TRDJ1; the D is unclear. There are 14 residues in the CDR3. Looked up from germline, CDR1 is TSWWSYY and CDR2 is QGS. With 4 bases removed from V and 0 bases from J, the gap between germline ends came to 9 bases. CDR3 sequence (DNA): TGTGCTCTTGGGGTCTTCTTCTACACCGATAAACTCATCTTT. Protein sequence: CALGVFFYTDKLIF.

The V gene is TRDV1, the J gene TRDJ1, with D perhaps TRDD2 (9 bases). Looked up from germline, CDR1 is TSWWSYY and CDR2 is QGS. The CDR3 sequence is 22 residues long. V dropped 5 bases and J dropped 0 bases, with 34 bases sitting between them. This CDR3 reads CALGTKFLPTGWPGGNTDKLIF. The CDR3 nucleotides are TGTGCTCTTGGGACCAAATTCCTTCCTACCGGATGGCCTGGGGGAAACACCGATAAACTCATCTTT.

The rearrangement joins TRDV1 to TRDJ1, with 11 bases identical to TRDD3. V shed 1 base and J 3 bases; nucleotides not matched to a gene: 28. Germline V lookup: CDR1 TSWWSYY, CDR2 QGS. CDR3 length: 24 amino acids. The DNA for the CDR3 is TGTGCTCTTGGGGAACGTGGCCTTCCCAATTACTGGGGGATATGGTACGGGCGTCCCGATAAACTCATCTTT. Amino acid sequence: CALGERGLPNYWGIWYGRPDKLIF.

About this clone itself: Other DNA sequences in the sample encode the same CDR3. The V gene is TRDV2, the J gene TRDJ1; TRDD3 is a possible D gene (10 bases). The CDR3 has 21 residues. Trimming took 3 bases from V and 0 from J, leaving 31 bases between them. The germline gives CDR1 GEAIGNYY, CDR2 EKD. The CDR3 region has the DNA TGTGCCTGTGACTTCCTTCCTACGTGCCTTTCACTGGGGGATCACACCGATAAACTCATCTTT. The encoded protein is CACDFLPTCLSLGDHTDKLIF.

This clone is termed large (0.1 to 1%). The V gene is TRDV1, the J gene TRDJ1; 10 bases are shared with TRDD3. The junction had 10 bases not matched to a gene; V was cut back by 2 bases and J by 1 base. There are 18 residues in the CDR3. CDR1 is TSWWSYY and CDR2 is QGS in the germline V gene. CDR3 in amino acids: CALGESLGDTSITDKLIF. The DNA of the CDR3 is TGTGCTCTTGGGGAAAGTTTGGGGGATACTTCCATCACCGATAAACTCATCTTT.

As to this clone: Distinct nucleotide sequences in the sample also encode this CDR3. The V and J genes are TRDV1 and TRDJ1; 11 bases are shared with TRDD3. The CDR3 covers 19 residues. V shed 4 bases and J 4 bases; nucleotides not matched to a gene: 17. Germline V lookup: CDR1 TSWWSYY, CDR2 QGS. The DNA of the CDR3 is TGTGCTCTTGGGGTTAGTTCCATGGGGGATACGCTAGAGGTCGATAAACTCATCTTT. Its protein product is CALGVSSMGDTLEVDKLIF.

This clone turned up a few times. Written as DNA, the CDR3 is TGTGCAGCAAGTACTGGGGGATACTCCTGGGACACCCGACAGATGTTTTTC. It yields the protein CAASTGGYSWDTRQMFF. The rearrangement links TRAV29/DV5 to TRDJ3, with 11 bases fitting TRDD3. Unmatched junction bases numbered 1, after V lost 2 bases and J lost 0 bases. Germline CDR1 reads NSMFDY; CDR2 reads ISSIKDK. The CDR3 is 17 residues long.

There are a few counts of this clone. The rearrangement joins TRDV1 to TRDJ1, with no clear D. Germline values: CDR1 TSWWSYY, CDR2 QGS. The CDR3 has 14 residues. V was cut by 2 bases and J by 1 base, with 8 bases left in between. The CDR3 sequence is CALGEVVGTDKLIF. In DNA, the CDR3 is TGTGCTCTTGGGGAAGTTGTAGGCACCGATAAACTCATCTTT.

This clone is large (0.1 to 1%). The sample holds other DNA sequences that translate to the same CDR3. The genes are TRDV2 and TRDJ2; 7 positions agree with TRDD3. The CDR3 loop spans 14 amino acids. Germline V gene lookup returns CDR1 GEAIGNYY and CDR2 EKD. V was clipped by 1 base and J by 3 bases; unmatched bases: 1. The CDR3 loop is CACDTWGMTAQLFF. The DNA of the CDR3 is TGTGCCTGTGACACGTGGGGGATGACAGCACAACTCTTCTTT.